This TCR beta chain derives from a study of CD4 T cells in relation to SARS-CoV-2 and coronaviruses (dated by TCRdb to the early 2020s). Study-level background: The ViraFEST assay cultured PBMCs with antigen for roughly 11 days, then sequenced TCR beta CDR3s to find antigen-specific clonal expansions. An HIV-1 Nef peptide pool or a no-peptide culture served as the negative reference condition. The Adaptive Biotechnologies TCR-sequencing kit was used for samples from a few pre-COVID donors and for the naive versus memory experiments, whereas the other data were Illumina-based. A different TCR-beta assay, based on Illumina, was used to sequence expansion assays from other donors in the study. Using patient-derived lymphoblastoid cell lines, the shared crossreactive spike epitopes were mapped to their HLA restriction. Memory CD4+ T cell crossreactivity between SARS-CoV-2 and common cold coronavirus spike proteins was assessed at the TCR clonotype level in the study.

V gives up 1 base and J gives up 8 bases, and the segment between their germline ends measures 13 bases. CDR1 and CDR2 (SGHRS, YFSETQ) derive from the germline V gene. Counted from cysteine to phenylalanine, this CDR3 has 14 amino acids. The DNA shown is the 42-base CDR3, in frame from base 1. CD4+ T cells from unexposed donors were collected before the COVID-19 pandemic (2011-2018). Following 10 days of culture, the EasySep CD4+ T cell isolation kit was used to isolate CD4+ T cells. As cell number allowed, CD4+ T cells from unexposed donors were tested for reactivity to SARS-CoV-2 S and N and to four common cold coronavirus spike pools. Each well received under 2.5 million PBMCs, cultured in IMDM supplemented with around 5% human AB serum and about 10 IU/ml IL-2. Half of the culture medium was replaced with fresh IL-2-containing medium on days 3 and 7. Triplicate replicate wells were generally used for each peptide culture condition. Leukapheresis product for the unexposed donors was purchased commercially. Ficoll-Paque PLUS gradient centrifugation was used to isolate PBMCs from leukapheresis product or whole blood. PBMCs were either cryopreserved at -140 degrees C or used fresh in the expansion assay. The QIAamp Micro DNA Kit was used to extract genomic DNA from the CD4+ T cells.

Library preparation used the immunoSEQ multiplex PCR assay. The published analysis was carried out like this. During preprocessing, nonproductive sequences were discarded, as were any CDR3s that did not begin with C, did not end with F or W, or were shorter than 7 amino acids. The MANAFEST web app was used to call antigen-specific clonotypes on the basis of expansion compared with the reference and with other culture wells. A clone was considered positive if the clone showed significant expansion compared with the reference culture in 2 of 3 replicate wells at an FDR below 0.05. To be called positive, a clone also had to show significant expansion compared with every other tandem well and an odds ratio greater than 5. CDR3 homology was measured as pairwise Levenshtein distance, computed with the stringdist R package after trimming three terminal residues from each end. TCRdb stores this immuneACCESS table with in-frame sequences only. Part of the clones is absent; in the studies checked, under half of the shortfall reflects unresolved V genes, and no reason is known for the rest. The V and J calls and clone size were taken over from that table, and D and trimming were inferred from the DNA. In all, the sample holds 15,000 to 17,000 clones, and roughly 71% of those were seen once. The ten biggest clones cover approximately 30% of the sample.

With respect to this clone: Its antigen remains undetermined. Nothing much larger sits one base from this clone, and base qualities are not available.

Study-level results and caveats: Small numbers of patients and of tested TCRs limited the study. Roughly 60% of donors had memory CD4+ clonotypes that crossrecognized SARS-CoV-2 and at least one common cold coronavirus spike. Because no donor provided both pre-pandemic and post-infection samples, tracing the source of pre-existing responses was limited. Significantly weaker SARS-CoV-2-driven expansion was shown by crossreactive clones than by monoreactive clones, consistent with antigenic imprinting. Crossreactivity analysis centred on spike protein, so crossreactivity against other viral proteins was not assessed.

The sample taken for sequencing was CD4+ T cells from PBMCs, cultured in vitro. The chain is encoded by TRBV5-1 joined to TRBJ2-1, and perhaps TRBD1 as D gene, on 6 matching bases. The sequence was obtained from a human donor in good health. The sequence in DNA is TGCGCCAGCAGCTTGCCAGGGGTGGCTCATGAGCAGTTCTTC. This gives the protein CASSLPGVAHEQFF.